This paragraph covers one T cell receptor (beta chain) sequence. What it binds is unknown. This specimen comes from a study of beta chain features in type 1 diabetes. Findings of the study overall: Shortening of TCRB CDR3s, moderate but significant, appeared in all four CD4+ subsets of Type 1 diabetes patients.

The CDR3 spans 15 residues. The V segment lost 4 bases and the J segment 3 bases; nucleotides outside the gene matches: 6. The whole isolated RNA underwent reverse transcription, so sequencing captured expressed TCRB transcripts. Clones were read by immunoSEQ multiplex PCR, and TCRdb kept only the in-frame ones, dropping some. The sample lists about 650,000 clones; approximately 13% were seen once. The TCR originated in a man aged 30 to 39 with type 1 diabetes. The chain recombines TRBV23-1 with TRBJ1-5; TRBD1 matches 7 bases. TRBV23-1 is sorted into the ORF group, with uncertain function. Sequencing input: naive CD4+ T cells from blood. CDR3 protein: CASSRPGTDNQPQHF. The DNA of the CDR3 is TGCGCCAGCAGTCGGCCCGGGACAGACAATCAGCCCCAGCATTTT.